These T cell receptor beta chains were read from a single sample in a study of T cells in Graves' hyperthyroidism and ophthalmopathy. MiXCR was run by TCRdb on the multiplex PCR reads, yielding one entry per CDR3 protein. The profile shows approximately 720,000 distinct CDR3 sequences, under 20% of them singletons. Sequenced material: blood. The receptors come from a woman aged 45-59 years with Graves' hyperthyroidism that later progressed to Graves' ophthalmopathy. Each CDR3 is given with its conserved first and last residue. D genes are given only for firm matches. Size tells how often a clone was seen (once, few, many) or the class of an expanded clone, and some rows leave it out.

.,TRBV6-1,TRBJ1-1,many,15,TGTGCCAGCAGTTCCCCACCTGTGGGTCGGACTGAAGCTTTCTTT,CASSSPPVGRTEAFF
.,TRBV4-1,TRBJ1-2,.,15,TGCGCCAGCAGCCAAGGTTTAGAGTCCAACTATGGCTACACCTTC,CASSQGLESNYGYTF
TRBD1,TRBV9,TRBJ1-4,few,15,TGTGCCAGCAGTGATGGAGGGACAGCGAATGAAAAACTGTTTTTT,CASSDGGTANEKLFF
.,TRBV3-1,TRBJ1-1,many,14,TGTGCCAGCAGCCAAGATCTGGTTGCCACTGAAGCTTTCTTT,CASSQDLVATEAFF
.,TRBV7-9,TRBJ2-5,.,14,TGTGCCAGCAGCTTTGGGGGAGATGGGGAGACCCAGTACTTC,CASSFGGDGETQYF
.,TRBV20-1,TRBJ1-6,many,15,TGCAGTGCTAGAGATGGGGGGACACCTAATTCACCCCTCCACTTT,CSARDGGTPNSPLHF
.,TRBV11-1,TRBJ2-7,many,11,TGTGCCAGCAGCTTAGCGGTCGAGCAGTACTTC,CASSLAVEQYF
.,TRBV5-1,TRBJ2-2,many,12,TGCGCCAGCAGTGGAGGGGCCGGGGAGCTGTTTTTT,CASSGGAGELFF
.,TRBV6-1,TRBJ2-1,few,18,TGTGCCAGCACCCTAATTGGGGTTGGGGGGAGAAGGGGCAATGAGCAGTTCTTC,CASTLIGVGGRRGNEQFF
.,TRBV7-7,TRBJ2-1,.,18,TGTGCTAGCAGCTTAGCGAAGGGACATTCGAGCTCCTACAATGAGCAGTTCTTC,CASSLAKGHSSSYNEQFF
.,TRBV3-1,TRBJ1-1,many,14,TGTGCCAGCAGCCAAGGGACAGAGGACACTGAAGCTTTCTTT,CASSQGTEDTEAFF
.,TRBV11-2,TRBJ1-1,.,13,TGTGCCGTTGCAGAGGGAGGAAGCACTGAAGCTTTCTTT,CAVAEGGSTEAFF
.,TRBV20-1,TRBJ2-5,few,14,TGCAGTGCTAGTGGATTCGGGGTCCAAGAGACCCAGTACTTC,CSASGFGVQETQYF
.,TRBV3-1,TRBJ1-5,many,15,TGTGCCAGCAGCCAAGTCCTGGGGGAGGGACAGCCCCAGCATTTT,CASSQVLGEGQPQHF
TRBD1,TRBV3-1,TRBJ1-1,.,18,TGTGCCAGCAGCCAGATATTTGGAACAGGGGTGAAGAACACTGAAGCTTTCTTT,CASSQIFGTGVKNTEAFF
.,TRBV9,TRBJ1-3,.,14,TGTGCCAGCAGCTTTAATTCCGCTGGAAACACCATATATTTT,CASSFNSAGNTIYF
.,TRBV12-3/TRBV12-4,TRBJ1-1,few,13,TGTGCCAGCAGTTTAGGGGACGGGGGTGAAGCTTTCTTT,CASSLGDGGEAFF
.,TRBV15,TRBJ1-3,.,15,TGTGCCACCAGCAGAGATACGTGGGTTGGAAACACCATATATTTT,CATSRDTWVGNTIYF
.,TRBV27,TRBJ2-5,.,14,TGTGCCAGCAGTCCCAGGTGGGACCAAGAGACCCAGTACTTC,CASSPRWDQETQYF
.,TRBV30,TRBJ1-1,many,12,TGTGCCTGGATGGACAGGAACACTGAAGCTTTCTTT,CAWMDRNTEAFF
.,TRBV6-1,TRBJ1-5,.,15,TGTGCCAGCAGGGCACAGGTCTATAGCAATCAGCCCCAGCATTTT,CASRAQVYSNQPQHF
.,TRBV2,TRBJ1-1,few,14,TGTGCCAGCATTCCACAGGGTGACCGAACTGAAGCTTTCTTT,CASIPQGDRTEAFF
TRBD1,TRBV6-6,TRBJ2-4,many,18,TGTGCCAGCAGTTACTCGACAGGGGGGGAACGTGTCAAAAACATTCAGTACTTC,CASSYSTGGERVKNIQYF
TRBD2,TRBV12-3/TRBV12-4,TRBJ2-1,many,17,TGTGCCAGCAGTTCCTGCTTACCTAGCGGGGGGACTTGTGAGCAGTTCTTC,CASSSCLPSGGTCEQFF
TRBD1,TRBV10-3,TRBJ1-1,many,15,TGTGCCATCAGTGAGCCTGGGACAGGGGTTACTGAAGCTTTCTTT,CAISEPGTGVTEAFF
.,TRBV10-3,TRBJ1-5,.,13,TGTGCCATCGGGGACGTCAGCAATCAGCCCCAGCATTTT,CAIGDVSNQPQHF
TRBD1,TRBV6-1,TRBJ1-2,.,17,TGTGCCAGCAGTTTCAACCCCGGGACAGAAAGATTCTATGGCTACACCTTC,CASSFNPGTERFYGYTF
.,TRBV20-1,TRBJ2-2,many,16,TGCAGTGCTAGAGATCCTCAGGGGAGGGGAACCGGGGAGCTGTTTTTT,CSARDPQGRGTGELFF
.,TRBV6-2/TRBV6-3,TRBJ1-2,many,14,TGTGCCAGCAGAGGTGGGGTGACAAACTATGGCTACACCTTC,CASRGGVTNYGYTF
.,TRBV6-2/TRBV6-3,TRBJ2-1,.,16,TGTGCCAGCAGTTACTCGCGGAGGGATCACTACAATGAGCAGTTCTTC,CASSYSRRDHYNEQFF
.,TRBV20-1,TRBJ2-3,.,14,TGCAGTGCTTTATTTAGCGGAAGCACAGATACGCAGTATTTT,CSALFSGSTDTQYF
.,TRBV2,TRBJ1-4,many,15,TGTGCCAGCAACATGAGGGCAGGGGACAATGAAAAACTGTTTTTT,CASNMRAGDNEKLFF
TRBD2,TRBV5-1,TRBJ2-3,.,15,TGCGCCAGCAGCCTACGGACTAGCGAGGCAGATACGCAGTATTTT,CASSLRTSEADTQYF
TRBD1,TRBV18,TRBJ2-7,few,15,TGTGCCAGCTCACCACTGGGACAGGGGTTTTACGAGCAGTACTTC,CASSPLGQGFYEQYF
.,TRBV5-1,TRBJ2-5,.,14,TGCGCCAGCAGCTTGGCCCCAGGGAAAGAGACCCAGTACTTC,CASSLAPGKETQYF
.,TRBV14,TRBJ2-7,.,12,TGTGCCAGCAGCCATTCTCTCTTGGAGCAGTACTTC,CASSHSLLEQYF
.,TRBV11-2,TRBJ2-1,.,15,TGTGCCAGCAGCTTAGCCAGACTCCCGTGGAATGAGCAGTTCTTC,CASSLARLPWNEQFF
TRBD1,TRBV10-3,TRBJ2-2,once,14,TGTGCCACCGGACCATGGACAGGGGCCGGGGAGCTGTTTTTT,CATGPWTGAGELFF
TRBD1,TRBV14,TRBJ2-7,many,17,TGTGCCAGCAGCCAAGGCCATTCCTGGGGACAGGGCTACGAGCAGTACTTC,CASSQGHSWGQGYEQYF
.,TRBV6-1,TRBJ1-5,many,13,TGTGCCAGCAAGGAACAGGGCAATCAGCCCCAGCATTTT,CASKEQGNQPQHF
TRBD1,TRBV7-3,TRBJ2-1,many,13,TGTGCCAGCAGCTCGGACAGGATCCATGAGCAGTTCTTC,CASSSDRIHEQFF
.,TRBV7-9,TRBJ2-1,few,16,TGTGCCAGCAGCCCACCCGGGACTTCGGACTTCAATGAGCAGTTCTTC,CASSPPGTSDFNEQFF
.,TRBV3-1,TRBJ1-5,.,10,TGTGCCAGCAGCCAAGGGCCCCAGCATTTT,CASSQGPQHF
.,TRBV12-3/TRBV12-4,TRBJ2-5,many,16,TGTGCCAGCAGTTTATCAGGAAGGGGAACGTGGGAGACCCAGTACTTC,CASSLSGRGTWETQYF
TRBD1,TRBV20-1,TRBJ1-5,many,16,TGCAGTGCTAGAGTACACCCGGGACAGGGAGGTCAGCCCCAGCATTTT,CSARVHPGQGGQPQHF
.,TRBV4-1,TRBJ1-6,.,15,TGCGCCAGCAGCCTCCAAATGTTCCAGGATTCACCCCTCCACTTT,CASSLQMFQDSPLHF
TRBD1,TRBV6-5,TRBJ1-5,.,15,TGTGCCAGCGCTACTGGGACAGGGGGCGGTCAGCCCCAGCATTTT,CASATGTGGGQPQHF
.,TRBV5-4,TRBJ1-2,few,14,TGTGCCAGCAGCACGGAAGGGAGCGCCTATGGCTACACCTTC,CASSTEGSAYGYTF
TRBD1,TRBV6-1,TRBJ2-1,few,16,TGTGCCAGCAAGCCTCTTCCGGGACAGGACAGCAATGAGCAGTTCTTC,CASKPLPGQDSNEQFF
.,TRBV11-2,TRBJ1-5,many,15,TGTGCCAGCAGCCAGGGGACCCAGAGGGGTCAGCCCCAGCATTTT,CASSQGTQRGQPQHF
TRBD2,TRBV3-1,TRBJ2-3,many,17,TGTGCCAGCAGCCAAGGTAGCGGGGGAACTCACACAGATACGCAGTATTTT,CASSQGSGGTHTDTQYF
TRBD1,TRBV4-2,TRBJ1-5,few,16,TGTGCCAGCAGCCAAGATACCGGACAGGGTGATCAGCCCCAGCATTTT,CASSQDTGQGDQPQHF
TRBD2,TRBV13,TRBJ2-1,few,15,TGTGCCAGCAGCCTAGCGGGGAGACTTAACAATGAGCAGTTCTTC,CASSLAGRLNNEQFF